This T cell receptor beta chain was recorded in a study of blood T cell repertoires in COVID-19 (dated by TCRdb to 2018 to 2020). About the investigation overall: The collaborator samples originated in the United States, Italy and Spain and spanned the acute and convalescent phases of COVID-19. Where available, HLA class I and class II types were taken from metadata supplied by the sample provider and were not determined by assay-based typing. The dataset comprised deeply sampled blood TCRbeta repertoires from subjects exposed to, actively infected with, or recovered from COVID-19. A de-identified subject ID, COVID-19 status, age in years and sex were almost always included in the sample metadata. The repertoires were released in a freely available public database meant as a resource for research on the immune response to SARS-CoV-2. The prospective study material was composed of cDNA or gDNA derived from T cells, B-cell-depleted T cells, or PBMCs. Samples came from the ongoing ImmuneRACE study (first 160 participants) plus 1,254 subjects from 6 global collaborators. Summary of the overall study and its limitations: The amount of clinical and demographic metadata varied by source and participant and was provided uncurated.

This clone was seen only a few times. Its specific antigen is unknown. It has no much larger one-base neighbor in the sample; base qualities were not kept. Its CDR3 holds 17 amino acids, cysteine through phenylalanine. The CDR3 DNA has 51 bases and is translated from base 1. The germline V gene gives CDR1 as MNHEY and CDR2 as SVGEGT. V trim: 2 bases; J trim: 0 bases; unmatched bases: 6. TCRbeta CDR3 regions were amplified from genomic DNA by means of the immunoSEQ Assay, a bias-controlled multiplex PCR. The paper's processing steps were these. The number of nucleated cells in each sample was estimated from the amplification of reference gene primers within the assay. Sequence reads were collapsed and filtered to measure the absolute abundance of every unique TCRbeta CDR3 rearrangement. For each sample, productive Simpson clonality was calculated as the square root of Simpson's diversity index over productive rearrangements. In its TCRdb copy, this immuneACCESS table keeps in-frame sequences only and misses some clones. Where compared with another copy, unresolved V genes explain less than half of these, and the others have no known cause. That table furnishes V, J and clone size, whereas the DNA furnished D and trimming. This sample comprises about 200,000 clones, 80% to 90% of them detected only once. The ten largest clonotypes hold around 4.9% of the sample.

Each collaborating institution followed its own protocols to collect whole blood in K2EDTA tubes. For TCRbeta analysis, collaborators shipped samples in one of three forms: frozen whole blood, isolated PBMCs, or DNA extracted from either of those sample types. This chain joins TRBV6-2 or TRBV6-3 to TRBJ1-1; TRBD1 agrees with 10 junctional bases. The specimen was peripheral blood. The source is a woman older than 75 with acute or convalescent COVID-19. Here is the DNA: TGTGCCAGCAGTTACCCAGGACAGGGGGTTATGAACACTGAAGCTTTCTTT. The translation is CASSYPGQGVMNTEAFF.